Each of the 32 T cell receptor beta chains below was sequenced from the same sample in a study of T-cell reconstitution after alpha-beta-depleted transplantation in children. Molecular barcoding with unique molecular identifiers was used for the TCRbeta library. MiXCR, run by TCRdb on the PCR reads, gives a single entry per CDR3 protein. Among 220,000 or so distinct CDR3 sequences listed, roughly 7.7% were seen once. The sequences come from PBMCs, mostly from graft donor cells, collected 180 days after TCRalphabeta/CD19-depleted stem cell transplant. Receptors were obtained from a male patient younger than 18 who had a stem cell transplant for acute lymphoblastic leukemia, so the T cells may come from the graft donor.

The chain combines TRBV5-6 with TRBJ2-2; 9 nucleotides line up with TRBD2. Germline V lookup: CDR1 SGHDT, CDR2 YYEEEE. The CDR3 has 16 residues. V lost 3 bases to trimming and J lost 0 bases; unmatched junction nucleotides: 3. The DNA for the CDR3 is TGTGCCAGCAGCTCCCGACTAGCGGCGAACACCGGGGAGCTGTTTTTT. This encodes CASSSRLAANTGELFF.

The chain employs TRBV20-1 and TRBJ1-5; D is ambiguous. The V and J ends lost 6 bases and 0 bases respectively, with 12 bases between them. There are 14 residues in the CDR3. In germline, CDR1 is DFQATT, CDR2 SNEGSKA (reference sequence). For the CDR3, the DNA is TGCAGTGCGATCCTGGGTGATAGCAATCAGCCCCAGCATTTT. It translates to CSAILGDSNQPQHF.

This clonotype showed up many times. The chain couples TRBV7-6 to TRBJ2-3; possibly TRBD2 for D (7 bases). The V end was cut by 2 bases, the J end by 6 bases, with 12 bases between. The V gene's germline CDR1 is SGHVS and CDR2 FNYEAQ. The CDR3 covers 14 residues. DNA of the CDR3: TGTGCCAGCAGCTTATTAGGGGGGGAGGATACGCAGTATTTT. Residues: CASSLLGGEDTQYF. The full variable domain, in which reference TRBV7-6 and TRBJ2-3 provide the parts outside the CDR3, is GAGVSQSPRYKVTKRGQDVALRCDPISGHVSLYWYRQALGQGPEFLTYFNYEAQQDKSGLPNDRFSAERPEGSISTLTIQRTEQRDSAMYRCASSLLGGEDTQYFGPGTRLTVL.

The V gene is TRBV28, the J gene TRBJ1-6, with no clear D. The germline V gene encodes CDR1 MDHEN and CDR2 SYDVKM. The CDR3 is 12 amino acids. V lost 7 bases and J 10 bases, leaving 11 bases between the germline ends. CDR3 sequence: CASTSIRSPLHF. CDR3 sequence (DNA): TGTGCCAGCACCTCCATCAGGTCACCCCTCCACTTT.

At least ten counts were recorded for this clonotype. The rearrangement links TRBV6-5 to TRBJ2-7; D gene uncertain. In germline, CDR1 is MNHEY, CDR2 SVGAGI. Trimming pared 0 bases from V and 5 bases from J, leaving 17 bases between. The CDR3 is 16 amino acids. DNA of the CDR3: TGTGCCAGCAGTTACTCTAATCGTCCGGCTGTGGACGAGCAGTACTTC. It yields the protein CASSYSNRPAVDEQYF.

This clonotype was seen a few times. V and J are TRBV15 and TRBJ2-6; TRBD1 is a possible D gene (6 bases). V was trimmed by 1 base and J by 1 base, leaving 8 bases between them. The length of the CDR3 is 16 residues. Germline V gives CDR1 LNHNV, CDR2 YYDKDF (reference sequence). The DNA of the CDR3 is TGTGCCACCAGCAGAGCAGGGGAATCTGGGGCCAACGTCCTGACTTTC. Its translation: CATSRAGESGANVLTF.

There are many counts of this clonotype. For the CDR3, the DNA is TGTGCCAGCAGCCTCTTTTCCGGGACCCAGAGCAATGAGCAGTTCTTC. Translation gives CASSLFSGTQSNEQFF. V and J are TRBV3-1 and TRBJ2-1; D might be TRBD1 or TRBD2, each matching 5 bases. This CDR3 is built from 16 residues. Looked up from germline, CDR1 is LGHDT and CDR2 is YNNKEL (reference sequence). With 4 bases removed from V and 6 bases from J, the gap between germline ends came to 19 bases.

This clonotype was seen many times. This chain links TRBV24-1 with TRBJ2-7; unclear D gene. The CDR3 spans 11 residues. V shed 0 bases and J shed 8 bases, with 4 bases lying between them. Germline CDR1 KGHDR, CDR2 SFDVKD. The CDR3: CATSDLGKQYF. CDR3 sequence (DNA): TGTGCCACCAGTGATTTGGGGAAGCAGTACTTC.

In its sample, this clonotype was seen many times. The V gene is TRBV10-3, the J gene TRBJ2-1; D may match TRBD1 or TRBD2 (5 bases each). Germline-derived CDR1 and CDR2 are ENHRY and SYGVKD. The CDR3 runs 13 residues. V gave up 4 bases and J gave up 9 bases, with 13 bases separating them. The CDR3 spells CAISGETRGEQFF. Written as DNA, the CDR3 is TGTGCCATCAGTGGGGAGACAAGGGGTGAGCAGTTCTTC.

This clonotype was counted at least ten times. The rearrangement links TRBV7-9 to TRBJ1-4; 7 bases match TRBD1. V lost 1 base and J lost 0; bases outside the gene matches: 5. This CDR3 spans 17 amino acids. Per the germline V gene, CDR1 is SEHNR and CDR2 is FQNEAQ (reference sequence). The CDR3 loop is CASSLGSQGATNEKLFF. For the CDR3, the DNA is TGTGCCAGCAGCTTAGGTAGTCAGGGGGCAACTAATGAAAAACTGTTTTTT.

This clonotype was observed many times. The J gene is TRBJ1-4, the V gene TRBV12-3 or TRBV12-4, with 7 bases aligning to TRBD1. This CDR3 has 15 residues. With V trimmed by 3 bases and J by 8 bases, 9 bases remained unmatched. CDR3 protein: CASSFRWTGLEKLFF. CDR3 nucleotide sequence: TGTGCCAGCAGTTTTCGCTGGACAGGATTGGAAAAACTGTTTTTT.

This clonotype came up many times. The chain links TRBV19 to TRBJ2-6; no clear D gene. Germline V gives CDR1 LNHDA, CDR2 SQIVND (reference sequence). The CDR3 contains 13 residues. V lost 1 base to trimming and J lost 2 bases, with 0 bases between them. The CDR3 region is CASSIAGANVLTF. For the CDR3, the DNA is TGTGCCAGTAGTATAGCTGGGGCCAACGTCCTGACTTTC.

The sample holds many counts of this clonotype. This chain joins TRBV20-1 and TRBJ1-2, with D possibly matching TRBD1 (6 bases). The CDR3 is 13 residues long. The V gene lost 5 bases and the J gene lost 1 base, with 11 bases spanning the gap. Per the germline V gene, CDR1 is DFQATT and CDR2 is SNEGSKA (reference sequence). The CDR3: CSAFSDSNYGYTF. The CDR3 DNA follows: TGCAGTGCTTTTTCGGACAGTAACTATGGCTACACCTTC.

There are many counts of this clonotype. The chain employs TRBV20-1 and TRBJ2-7; perhaps TRBD1 as D (6 bases). CDR1 and CDR2 (germline): DFQATT, SNEGSKA (reference sequence). This CDR3 is built from 12 residues. Between the trimmed V and J ends, which lost 3 bases and 4 bases, there was a span of 10 bases. The CDR3 sequence is CSASTGPYEQYF. CDR3 DNA sequence: TGCAGTGCTAGTACAGGGCCATACGAGCAGTACTTC.

This clonotype occurred many times. This chain links TRBV7-8 with TRBJ2-5, with 9 bases aligning to TRBD2. CDR1 is SGHVS and CDR2 is FQNEAQ in the germline V gene. V shed 5 bases and J 5 bases; nucleotides not matched to a gene: 15. The CDR3 has 17 amino acids. The CDR3 sequence is CASSPLASGVSRETQYF. For the CDR3, the DNA is TGTGCCAGCAGCCCCCTGGCTAGCGGGGTTTCTAGGGAGACCCAGTACTTC.

There are many counts of this clonotype. The genes are TRBV4-3 and TRBJ2-7; D is unresolved. Per the germline V gene, CDR1 is LGHNA and CDR2 is YSLEER. The CDR3 runs to 13 residues. V shed 2 bases and J shed 3 bases, with 8 bases lying between them. CDR3: CASSQFYDYEQYF. CDR3 nucleotides: TGCGCCAGCAGCCAATTCTACGACTACGAGCAGTACTTC.

There are many counts of this clonotype. The genes are TRBV3-1 and TRBJ2-7, with TRBD2 as a possible D gene (7 bases). CDR1 is LGHDT and CDR2 is YNNKEL in the germline V gene (reference sequence). V was shortened by 2 bases and J by 6 bases, with 17 bases between the two germline ends. There are 15 residues in the CDR3. CDR3 amino acids: CASSQHGGPVGEQYF. The CDR3, as DNA: TGTGCCAGCAGCCAACACGGGGGGCCCGTAGGCGAGCAGTACTTC.

This clonotype was observed many times. The rearrangement joins TRBV12-3 or TRBV12-4 to TRBJ2-7; 9 positions agree with TRBD2. V shed 3 bases and J 4 bases; nucleotides not matched to a gene: 10. This CDR3 region has 16 residues. The CDR3 loop reads CASSFSAGGRGYEQYF. The DNA of the CDR3 is TGTGCCAGCAGTTTTTCGGCAGGCGGGAGGGGGTACGAGCAGTACTTC.

This clonotype occurred many times. The CDR3 DNA sequence: TGTGCCATCAGTGAGTGGACAGGGAAGGGCTACACCTTC. Amino acid sequence: CAISEWTGKGYTF. The V call is TRBV10-3, the J call TRBJ1-2; TRBD1 matches 8 bases. CDR1 and CDR2 from the germline V gene are ENHRY and SYGVKD. The CDR3 length is 13 residues. V gave up 1 base and J gave up 8 bases; unmatched junction bases: 3.

Many counts were recorded for this clonotype. This rearrangement joins TRBV19 to TRBJ2-3; 7 positions agree with TRBD1. Germline-derived CDR1 and CDR2 are LNHDA and SQIVND (reference sequence). The CDR3 sequence is 16 residues long. The ends lost 3 bases at V and 0 bases at J; junction bases unmatched: 6. The CDR3 sequence: CASSMLAGGSTDTQYF. The CDR3 nucleotides read TGTGCCAGTAGTATGCTGGCAGGGGGAAGCACAGATACGCAGTATTTT.

Concerning this clonotype itself: This may stem from a read error, because a much larger clone lies one nucleotide away. This chain uses TRBV19 with TRBJ1-1; D not certain. Germline CDR1 and CDR2: LNHDA and SQIVND (reference sequence). Trimming pared 3 bases from V and 7 bases from J, leaving 12 bases between. The CDR3 runs 13 residues. CDR3 region: CASSMAADDEAFF. DNA of the CDR3: TGTGCCAGTAGTATGGCAGCGGACGATGAAGCTTTCTTT.

In this sample, this clonotype turned up many times. The V gene is TRBV4-1, the J gene TRBJ1-5; a possible D gene is TRBD1 (6 bases). This CDR3 is built from 20 residues. In germline, CDR1 is MGHRA, CDR2 YSYEKL. V was pared by 4 bases and J by 4 bases, with 29 bases between. The CDR3 region has the DNA TGCGCCAGCAGCCGCTGGGGAATCGGTACAGGGATAGTAAGGAATCAGCCCCAGCATTTT. As protein: CASSRWGIGTGIVRNQPQHF.

Many counts were recorded for this clonotype. J is TRBJ2-3 and V is TRBV11-2; D is ambiguous. The germline CDR1 and CDR2 sequences are SGHAT and FQNNGV. The CDR3 runs 17 residues. The V end lost 0 bases, the J end lost 2 bases, and 15 bases lay between the germline ends. The CDR3 DNA reads TGTGCCAGCAGCTTAGAAAGGTTGACGACCTTCACAGATACGCAGTATTTT. Translation: CASSLERLTTFTDTQYF. Together with reference TRBV11-2 and TRBJ2-3, the CDR3 gives the full variable domain: EAGVAQSPRYKIIEKRQSVAFWCNPISGHATLYWYQQILGQGPKLLIQFQNNGVVDDSQLPKDRFSAERLKGVDSTLKIQPAKLEDSAVYLCASSLERLTTFTDTQYFGPGTRLTVL.

The sample holds many counts of this clonotype. This chain connects TRBV12-3 or TRBV12-4 to TRBJ1-5; TRBD1 is a possible D gene (5 bases). V was pared by 1 base and J by 4 bases, with 20 bases between. There are 18 residues in the CDR3. The CDR3 region is CASSLVGLRQRGNQPQHF. DNA for the CDR3: TGTGCCAGCAGTTTAGTGGGGCTAAGACAGAGGGGAAATCAGCCCCAGCATTTT.

About this clonotype: A read error is possible here, since a much larger clone lies one base away. V usage is TRBV27 and J usage is TRBJ2-2; weak D call: TRBD2 (5 bases). V dropped 6 bases and J dropped 4 bases, with 15 bases sitting between them. Germline V gives CDR1 MNHEY, CDR2 SMNVEV (reference sequence). The CDR3 has 15 residues. CDR3 sequence reads: CASRDFSGPTGELFF. The DNA of the CDR3 is TGTGCCAGCAGGGACTTCTCCGGGCCCACCGGGGAGCTGTTTTTT.

This clonotype has at least ten counts. J is TRBJ1-6 and V is TRBV10-3, with D maybe TRBD1 (5 bases). V was shortened by 2 bases and J by 10 bases, with 15 bases between the two germline ends. Germline loops: CDR1 ENHRY, CDR2 SYGVKD. The CDR3 runs 15 residues. For the CDR3, the DNA is TGTGCCATCAGTGAGCCGCTGGGACTTGGATCACCCCTCCACTTT. Translating it yields CAISEPLGLGSPLHF.

This clonotype showed up many times. V is TRBV20-1 and J is TRBJ2-4; 9 bases fit TRBD1. The trim removed 3 bases at V and 2 bases at J, leaving 11 bases unmatched. Per germline, CDR1 DFQATT and CDR2 SNEGSKA (reference sequence). The CDR3 is 17 residues long. CDR3 in amino acids: CSARDRGWVQTKNIQYF. CDR3 DNA: TGCAGTGCTAGGGACAGGGGATGGGTCCAGACCAAAAACATTCAGTACTTC.

This clonotype has at least ten counts. The chain's CDR3 is CASSYGIRGYEQYF. DNA for the CDR3: TGTGCCAGCAGTTATGGTATCAGGGGTTACGAGCAGTACTTC. V usage is TRBV12-3 or TRBV12-4 and J usage is TRBJ2-7, with a possible D match to TRBD1 (6 bases). The CDR3 is 14 residues long. Trimming removed 4 bases from V and 4 bases from J, with 14 bases in between.

The table lists this clonotype with many counts. This chain links TRBV29-1 with TRBJ2-5; D not certain. CDR1 SQVTM and CDR2 ANQGSEA come from the germline V gene. CDR3 length equals 13 residues. V lost 5 bases to trimming and J lost 3 bases, with 13 bases between them. The CDR3: CSVSVRAEETQYF. DNA of the CDR3: TGCAGCGTTTCGGTCCGCGCTGAAGAGACCCAGTACTTC. The full variable domain, in which reference TRBV29-1 and TRBJ2-5 provide the parts outside the CDR3, is SAVISQKPSRDICQRGTSLTIQCQVDSQVTMMFWYRQQPGQSLTLIATANQGSEATYESGFVIDKFPISRPNLTFSTLTVSNMSPEDSSIYLCSVSVRAEETQYFGPGTRLLVL.

This clonotype was seen only a few times. The chain uses TRBV20-1 and TRBJ1-4; D gene unclear. The V end lost 5 bases, the J end lost 4 bases, and 5 bases lay between the germline ends. The CDR3 totals 11 residues. Per the germline V gene, CDR1 is DFQATT and CDR2 is SNEGSKA (reference sequence). The CDR3 sequence is CSAPFNEKLFF. CDR3 sequence (DNA): TGCAGTGCTCCCTTTAATGAAAAACTGTTTTTT.

This clonotype was observed many times. CDR3 sequence reads: CASSYPSEGRRSYEQYF. The CDR3 DNA sequence: TGTGCCAGCAGTTACCCTTCCGAGGGACGGAGATCCTACGAGCAGTACTTC. The J gene is TRBJ2-7, the V gene TRBV6-2 or TRBV6-3; either TRBD1 or TRBD2 may fit D (5 bases each). V was trimmed by 2 bases and J by 1 base, leaving 18 bases between them. The CDR3 is 17 residues long. Germline assignment: CDR1 MNHEY and CDR2 SVGEGT.

This clonotype appeared many times. V and J are TRBV11-2 and TRBJ2-1; TRBD2 matches 13 bases. Germline assignment: CDR1 SGHAT and CDR2 FQNNGV. This CDR3 has 17 amino acids. V lost 2 bases to trimming and J lost 9 bases; unmatched junction nucleotides: 10. CDR3 protein: CASSLPDRTSGSTEQFF. For the CDR3, the DNA is TGTGCCAGCAGCTTACCCGACCGGACTAGCGGGAGCACTGAGCAGTTCTTC.